This T cell receptor beta chain was observed in a study of CD8 T cells in acute hepatitis C reinfection. Study results and caveats: Acute resolver, follow-up resolver and acute chronic samples had similar high diversity.

Time point here: naive CD8 control sorted from an acute-time-point sample. Profiling relied on immunoSEQ multiplex PCR, and the TCRdb table lists in-frame clones only, not all of them. The sample has tens of thousands of clones, roughly 85% seen once. Trimming cost V 1 base and J 9 bases, with 19 bases left between them. This CDR3 comprises 16 residues. The V gene's germline CDR1 is KGHSH and CDR2 LQKENI. Note on this clone: No antigen is known for it.

This chain uses TRBV18 with TRBJ2-1; D remains unclear. The material sequenced was naive CD8+ T cells from PBMCs. The sequence was collected from a young woman who spontaneously cleared hepatitis C infection. In DNA form, the CDR3 reads TGTGCCAGCTCACCACTGGAACGGGTACGGGTGGGTGAGCAGTTCTTC. Protein: CASSPLERVRVGEQFF. Variable domain in full (rest from reference TRBV18 and TRBJ2-1): NAGVMQNPRHLVRRRGQEARLRCSPMKGHSHVYWYRQLPEEGLKFMVYLQKENIIDESGMPKERFSAEFPKEGPSILRIQQVVRGDSAAYFCASSPLERVRVGEQFFGPGTRLTVL.